This TCR beta chain was recovered during a study of T cell repertoires in cytomegalovirus infection. For the study at large: CMV epitopes used comprised recently identified HLA-C-restricted ones and well-studied HLA-B-restricted ones. Indicated by public TCR beta signatures were CMV infection and matching HLA type.

Study results and caveats: Cumulative frequency (of public TCR beta family members) identified carriers of CMV plus the relevant HLA. The study found HLA-C-restricted CMV-specific TCR beta clonotypes dominating the ex vivo response.

This clonotype was observed a handful of times. What it binds is not known. V lost 0 bases and J 4 bases, leaving 9 bases between the germline ends. Germline values: CDR1 LGHNA, CDR2 YNFKEQ. The CDR3 has 14 amino acids. TCRdb independently ran MiXCR on the reads; one entry per CDR3 protein. Seen here are hundreds of thousands of distinct CDR3 sequences, around 30% observed once, and the top ten hold about 14%. The origin of this receptor is a human donor in good health (CMV status not recorded). Some clones in this sample may be carry-over from other donors' samples. V usage is TRBV4-2 and J usage is TRBJ1-1, with D unresolved. The sample consisted of cultured CD8+ T cells from PBMCs, taken from culture after CMV antigen stimulation. The chain's CDR3 is CASSQEGSGTEAFF. The CDR3 nucleotides are TGTGCCAGCAGCCAAGAAGGGAGCGGCACTGAAGCTTTCTTT.